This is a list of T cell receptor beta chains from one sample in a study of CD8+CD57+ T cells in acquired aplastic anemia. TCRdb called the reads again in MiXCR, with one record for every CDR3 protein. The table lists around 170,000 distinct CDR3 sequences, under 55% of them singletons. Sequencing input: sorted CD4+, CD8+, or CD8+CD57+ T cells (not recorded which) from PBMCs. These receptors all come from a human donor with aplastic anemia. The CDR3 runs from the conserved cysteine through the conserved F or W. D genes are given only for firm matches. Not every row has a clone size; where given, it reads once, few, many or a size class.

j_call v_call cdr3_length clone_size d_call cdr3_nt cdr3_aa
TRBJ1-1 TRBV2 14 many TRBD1 TGTGCCAGCAGTCGACAGGGAAGGAACACTGAAGCTTTCTTT CASSRQGRNTEAFF
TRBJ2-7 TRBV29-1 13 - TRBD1 TGCAGCGTCGCCGGGACAGGGGCAAACGAGCAGTACTTC CSVAGTGANEQYF
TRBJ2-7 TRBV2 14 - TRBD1 TGTGCCAGCAGTGAACGGGACAGGCCTAGGAAGCAGTACTTC CASSERDRPRKQYF
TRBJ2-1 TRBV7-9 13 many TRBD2 TGTGCCAGCAGCTATGGACTAGACAATGAGCAGTTCTTC CASSYGLDNEQFF
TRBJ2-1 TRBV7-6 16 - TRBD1 TGTGCCAGCAGCTCTCCAGGGACAGGGAAAAGGAATGAGCAGTTCTTC CASSSPGTGKRNEQFF
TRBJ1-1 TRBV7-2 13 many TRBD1 TGTGCCAGCAGCTGGGACAGGGGGTATGAAGCTTTCTTT CASSWDRGYEAFF
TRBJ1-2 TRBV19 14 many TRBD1 TGTGCCAGTAGTGAGACAGGGGCTAACTATGGCTACACCTTC CASSETGANYGYTF
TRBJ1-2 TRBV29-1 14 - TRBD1 TGCAGCGCACGGGACAGGGGAAGTGACTATGGCTACACCTTC CSARDRGSDYGYTF
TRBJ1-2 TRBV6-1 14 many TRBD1 TGTGCCAGCAGTCGGATAGGACAGGGACATGGCTACACCTTC CASSRIGQGHGYTF
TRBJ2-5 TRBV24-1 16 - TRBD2 TGTGCCACCAGTGAGACGGGACTAGCGGGCCGAGAGACCCAGTACTTC CATSETGLAGRETQYF
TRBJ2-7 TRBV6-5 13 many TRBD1 TGTGCCAGCAGTTACCGGGACAGGGACGAGCAGTACTTC CASSYRDRDEQYF
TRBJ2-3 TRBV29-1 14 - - TGCAGCGTTGGACTCGGGGTTTTCACAGATACGCAGTATTTT CSVGLGVFTDTQYF
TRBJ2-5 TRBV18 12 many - TGTGCCAGCTCAATGTCGGAAGAGACCCAGTACTTC CASSMSEETQYF
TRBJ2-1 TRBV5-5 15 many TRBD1 TGTGCCAGCAGCTTGGTCGGAACAGGGGGCAATGAGCAGTTCTTC CASSLVGTGGNEQFF
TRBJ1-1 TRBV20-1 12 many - TGCAGTGCTACCAGGGGAAGCACTGAAGCTTTCTTT CSATRGSTEAFF